This T cell receptor beta chain was retrieved from a study of control samples from healthy donors and cancer patients. Sequenced by immunoSEQ multiplex PCR; TCRdb stores in-frame clones only, minus some. The table includes around 120,000 clones, roughly 87% detected once. The CDR3 length is 16 residues. The germline CDR1 and CDR2 sequences are SGHDT and YYEEEE. The ends lost 4 bases at V and 2 bases at J; junction bases unmatched: 9. This clone was seen more than once but under ten times. The sequenced material came from blood. The chain links TRBV5-6 to TRBJ1-2, with TRBD1 matching 9 bases. The clonotype was recovered from a man aged 40-55 years in good health. The CDR3 DNA reads as TGTGCCAGCAGCCCAAGCGGGACAGGGTGGAACTATGGCTACACCTTC. Its protein is CASSPSGTGWNYGYTF.